The 11 T cell receptor beta chains below come from one sample, sequenced in a study of T cells in Graves' hyperthyroidism and ophthalmopathy. RNA transcripts gave rise to amplified TCR beta CDR3 regions. The primer set for the first-round RT-PCR of the TCR CDR3 was HTBI. TCRdb re-called the multiplex PCR reads with MiXCR, one entry per CDR3 protein. The sample has a few hundred thousand distinct CDR3 sequences, around 20% seen once. The sequenced material came from blood. The source is a man aged 45-60 years with Graves' ophthalmopathy.

The V call is TRBV7-9, the J call TRBJ2-7; 7 nucleotides match TRBD1. The CDR3 runs 20 residues. Per the germline V gene, CDR1 is SEHNR and CDR2 is FQNEAQ (reference sequence). V shed 5 bases and J 1 base; nucleotides not matched to a gene: 23. The DNA for the CDR3 is TGTGCCAGCAGCGTGGCCTTGGCCTTAGACGGGACAGTTCCTTCCTACGAGCAGTACTTC. Encoded protein: CASSVALALDGTVPSYEQYF.

The chain recombines TRBV5-8 with TRBJ2-5; TRBD2 agrees at 8 bases. This CDR3 is built from 16 residues. Germline V CDR1 and CDR2: SGHTS, YDEGEE. Trimming cost V 3 bases and J 2 bases; bases outside gene matches: 9. As DNA, the CDR3 is TGTGCCAGCAGCTCGGCTGCGGGGGGTGGACAAGAGACCCAGTACTTC. Translation gives CASSSAAGGGQETQYF.

This clonotype appeared once. The rearrangement uses TRBV20-1 and TRBJ1-5, with D perhaps TRBD1 (5 bases). The CDR3 loop spans 15 amino acids. V shed 7 bases and J shed 6 bases, with 22 bases lying between them. Germline V gene data show CDR1 as DFQATT and CDR2 as SNEGSKA (reference sequence). The CDR3 coding sequence is TGCAGTGGTAGTGGGGGGTCGGCGGTATCTCAGCCCCAGCATTTT. Its protein is CSGSGGSAVSQPQHF.

The rearrangement links TRBV19 to TRBJ1-1, with a tentative D call TRBD1 (6 bases). The length of the CDR3 is 15 residues. V dropped 5 bases and J dropped 6 bases, with 19 bases sitting between them. In germline, CDR1 is LNHDA, CDR2 SQIVND (reference sequence). The CDR3 DNA reads TGTGCCAGTAGTCGCGAGGTCCGGGGGCGCCCTGAAGCTTTCTTT. Translation gives CASSREVRGRPEAFF.

In the case of this clonotype: One base away lies a much larger clone, so this may be a sequencing read error. The chain carries TRBV6-2 or TRBV6-3 and TRBJ1-2; D ambiguous. This CDR3 region has 14 residues. CDR1 is MNHEY, CDR2 SVGEGT, per germline. The CDR3 DNA is TGTGTCAGCAGTTACTCGATGGGATTGGGGGGCTACACCTTC. This gives the protein CVSSYSMGLGGYTF.

This chain connects TRBV14 to TRBJ1-5; D remains unclear. CDR3 length equals 16 residues. Germline assignment: CDR1 SGHDN and CDR2 FVKESK. V lost 0 bases, J lost 3 bases, and 12 bases lay in between. In DNA form, the CDR3 reads TGTGCCAGCAGCCAAGATTCGGGAGGGAACAATCAGCCCCAGCATTTT. Translation gives CASSQDSGGNNQPQHF.

This clonotype was picked up one time. Possible read error: a much larger clone is one base away. The rearrangement links TRBV28 to TRBJ2-7, with no clear D. Germline V gene data show CDR1 as MDHEN and CDR2 as SYDVKM. The CDR3 has 14 amino acids. CDR3 DNA sequence: TGTGCCAGCAGTTTATCAGGTTTAGGCTACGAGCATTACTTC. Encoded protein: CASSLSGLGYEHYF. Looking up the rest from reference TRBV28 and TRBJ2-7 gives the full variable domain: DVKVTQSSRYLVKRTGEKVFLECVQDMDHENMFWYRQDPGLGLRLIYFSYDVKMKEKGDIPEGYSVSREKKERFSLILESASTNQTSMYLCASSLSGLGYEHYFGPGTRLTVT.

V is TRBV6-2 or TRBV6-3 and J is TRBJ2-1; 7 bases fit TRBD2. This CDR3 spans 13 amino acids. The V gene end was trimmed by 7 bases and the J gene end by 8 bases; junction bases not matched to a gene: 8. From germline, CDR1 is MNHEY and CDR2 SVGEGT. CDR3 DNA sequence: TGTGCCAGCAAGGGCGGGAGTACGTATGAGCAGTTCTTC. Translation gives CASKGGSTYEQFF.

The chain is built from TRBV28 and TRBJ2-1; D remains ambiguous. The CDR3 sequence is 14 residues long. Germline V gene lookup returns CDR1 MDHEN and CDR2 SYDVKM. V was clipped by 1 base and J by 4 bases, with 8 bases between them. CDR3 nucleotide sequence: TGTGCCAGCAGTTTATACTCGCCGTACAATGAGCAGTTCTTC. Protein product: CASSLYSPYNEQFF.

This sequence joins TRBV4-2 and TRBJ2-1, with D hard to call. V lost 4 bases and J 7 bases, leaving 11 bases between the germline ends. This CDR3 is built from 13 residues. The V gene's germline CDR1 is LGHNA and CDR2 YNFKEQ. Written as DNA, the CDR3 is TGTGCCAGCAGCCCCCGAGTCGATAATGAGCAGTTCTTC. Translating it yields CASSPRVDNEQFF.

This clonotype was picked up many times. The chain has TRBV20-1 and TRBJ2-6, with TRBD1 matching over 11 bases. V shed 1 base and J 1 base; nucleotides not matched to a gene: 6. CDR1 DFQATT and CDR2 SNEGSKA come from the germline V gene (reference sequence). This CDR3 spans 18 amino acids. CDR3 nucleotides: TGCAGTGCTAGAGGGACAGGGGGCTTATTTTCTGGGGCCAACGTCCTGACTTTC. Its protein product is CSARGTGGLFSGANVLTF.